The clone carrying this T cell receptor (beta chain) was seen only once. Its antigen is undetermined. This CDR3 has 13 residues. Germline loops: CDR1 MNHNY, CDR2 SVGAGI (reference sequence). Trimming cost V 3 bases and J 6 bases, with 12 bases left between them. Relapse after autologous stem cell transplantation occurred in every patient, and brentuximab vedotin exposure varied. These data belong to a study of PD-1 blockade in classical Hodgkin lymphoma. Study-level points and caveats: With respect to the repertoire differences, their causes, possibly disease activity or prior therapy, remain undefined.

The protocol was immunoSEQ multiplex PCR, while the TCRdb copy is restricted to in-frame clones and leaves out a portion. Of about 21,000 clones listed, roughly two thirds were seen once; the top ten hold 5% to 6.5%. This chain links TRBV6-6 with TRBJ2-7; D is unresolved. This receptor was taken from a human donor with classical Hodgkin lymphoma. The sample was peripheral blood mononuclear cells (PBMCs), taken at baseline. The DNA of the CDR3 is TGTGCCAGCAGTTATCTCCTGGCGACCGAGCAGTACTTC. This gives the protein CASSYLLATEQYF.